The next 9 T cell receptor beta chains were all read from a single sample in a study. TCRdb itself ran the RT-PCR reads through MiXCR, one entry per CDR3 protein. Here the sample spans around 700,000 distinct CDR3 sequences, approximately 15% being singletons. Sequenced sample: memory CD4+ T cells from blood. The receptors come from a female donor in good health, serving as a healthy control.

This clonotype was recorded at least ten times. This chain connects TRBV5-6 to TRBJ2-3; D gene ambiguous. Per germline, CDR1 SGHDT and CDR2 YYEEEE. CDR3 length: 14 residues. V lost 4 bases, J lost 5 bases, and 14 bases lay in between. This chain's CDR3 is CASSLSPWVDTQYF. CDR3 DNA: TGTGCCAGCAGCCTGAGTCCCTGGGTAGATACGCAGTATTTT.

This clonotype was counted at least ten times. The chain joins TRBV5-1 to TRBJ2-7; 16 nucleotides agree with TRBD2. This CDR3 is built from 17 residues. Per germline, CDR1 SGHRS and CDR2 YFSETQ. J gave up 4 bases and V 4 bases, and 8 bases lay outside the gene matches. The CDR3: CASSPASGLAGGYEQYF. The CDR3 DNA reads TGCGCCAGCAGCCCGGCATCGGGACTAGCGGGAGGGTACGAGCAGTACTTC.

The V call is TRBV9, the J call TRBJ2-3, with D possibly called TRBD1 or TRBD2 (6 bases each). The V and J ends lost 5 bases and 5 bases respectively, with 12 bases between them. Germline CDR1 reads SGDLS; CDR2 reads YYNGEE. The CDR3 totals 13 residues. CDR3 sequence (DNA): TGTGCCAGCAGGAGGGGGGCGTTAGATACGCAGTATTTT. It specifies CASRRGALDTQYF. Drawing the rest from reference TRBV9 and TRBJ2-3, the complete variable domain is DSGVTQTPKHLITATGQRVTLRCSPRSGDLSVYWYQQSLDQGLQFLIQYYNGEERAKGNILERFSAQQFPDLHSELNLSSLELGDSALYFCASRRGALDTQYFGPGTRLTVL.

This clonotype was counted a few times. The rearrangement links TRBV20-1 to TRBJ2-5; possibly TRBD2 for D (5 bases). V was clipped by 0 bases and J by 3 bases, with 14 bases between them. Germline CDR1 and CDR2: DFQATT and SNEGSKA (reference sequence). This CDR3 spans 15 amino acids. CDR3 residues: CSAREIGREEETQYF. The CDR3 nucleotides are TGCAGTGCTAGAGAGATTGGTCGGGAAGAAGAGACCCAGTACTTC.

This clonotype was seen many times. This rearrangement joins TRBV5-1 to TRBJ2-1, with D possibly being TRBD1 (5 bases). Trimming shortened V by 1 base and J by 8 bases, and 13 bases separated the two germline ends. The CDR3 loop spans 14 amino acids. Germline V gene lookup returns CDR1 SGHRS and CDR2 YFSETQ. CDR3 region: CASSLWGAGDEQFF. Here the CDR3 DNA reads TGCGCCAGCAGCTTGTGGGGCGCAGGCGATGAGCAGTTCTTC.

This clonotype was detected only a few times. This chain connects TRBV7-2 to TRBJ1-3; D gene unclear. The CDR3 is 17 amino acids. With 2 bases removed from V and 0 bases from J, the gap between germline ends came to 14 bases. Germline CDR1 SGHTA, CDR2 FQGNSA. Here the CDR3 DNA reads TGTGCCAGCAGCTTAACGGGTGGGAGATACTCTGGAAACACCATATATTTT. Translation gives CASSLTGGRYSGNTIYF. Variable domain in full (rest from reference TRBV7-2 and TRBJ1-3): GAGVSQSPSNKVTEKGKDVELRCDPISGHTALYWYRQSLGQGLEFLIYFQGNSAPDKSGLPSDRFSAERTGGSVSTLTIQRTQQEDSAVYLCASSLTGGRYSGNTIYFGEGSWLTVV.

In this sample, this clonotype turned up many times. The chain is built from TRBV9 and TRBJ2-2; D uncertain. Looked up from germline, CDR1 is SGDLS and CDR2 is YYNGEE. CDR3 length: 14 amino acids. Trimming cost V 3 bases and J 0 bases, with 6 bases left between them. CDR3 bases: TGTGCCAGCAGCGGGTCTGCGAACACCGGGGAGCTGTTTTTT. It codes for CASSGSANTGELFF.

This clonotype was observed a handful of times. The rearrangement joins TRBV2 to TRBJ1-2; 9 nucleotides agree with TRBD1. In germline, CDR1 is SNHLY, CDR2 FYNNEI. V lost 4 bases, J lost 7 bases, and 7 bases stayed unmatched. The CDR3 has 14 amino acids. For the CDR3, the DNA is TGTGCCAGCAGTGTTTCGGACAGGGGAAGTGGCTACACCTTC. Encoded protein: CASSVSDRGSGYTF. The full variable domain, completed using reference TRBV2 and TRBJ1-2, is EPEVTQTPSHQVTQMGQEVILRCVPISNHLYFYWYRQILGQKVEFLVSFYNNEISEKSEIFDDQFSVERPDGSNFTLKIRSTKLEDSAMYFCASSVSDRGSGYTFGSGTRLTVV.

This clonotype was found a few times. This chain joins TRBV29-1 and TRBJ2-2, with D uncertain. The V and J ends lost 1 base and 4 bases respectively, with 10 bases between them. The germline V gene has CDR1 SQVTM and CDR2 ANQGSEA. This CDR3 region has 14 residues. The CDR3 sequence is CSVEGAGFTGELFF. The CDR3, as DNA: TGCAGCGTTGAAGGAGCCGGGTTCACCGGGGAGCTGTTTTTT.